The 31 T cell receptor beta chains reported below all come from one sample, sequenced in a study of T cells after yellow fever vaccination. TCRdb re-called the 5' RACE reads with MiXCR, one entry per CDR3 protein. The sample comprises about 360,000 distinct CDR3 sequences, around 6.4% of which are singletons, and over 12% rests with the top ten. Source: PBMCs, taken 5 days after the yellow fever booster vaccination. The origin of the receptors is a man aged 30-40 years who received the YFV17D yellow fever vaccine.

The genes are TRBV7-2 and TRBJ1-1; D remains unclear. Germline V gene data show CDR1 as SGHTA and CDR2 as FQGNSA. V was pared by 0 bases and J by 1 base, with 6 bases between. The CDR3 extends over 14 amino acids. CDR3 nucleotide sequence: TGTGCCAGCAGCTTAGCGCGATCGAACACTGAAGCTTTCTTT. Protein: CASSLARSNTEAFF.

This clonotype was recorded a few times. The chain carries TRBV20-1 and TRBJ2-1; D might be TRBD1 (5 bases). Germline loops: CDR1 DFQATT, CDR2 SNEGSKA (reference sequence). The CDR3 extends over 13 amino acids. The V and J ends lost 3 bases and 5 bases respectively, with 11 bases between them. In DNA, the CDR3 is TGCAGTGCTAGTCCCAGGGCAAACAATGAGCAGTTCTTC. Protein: CSASPRANNEQFF.

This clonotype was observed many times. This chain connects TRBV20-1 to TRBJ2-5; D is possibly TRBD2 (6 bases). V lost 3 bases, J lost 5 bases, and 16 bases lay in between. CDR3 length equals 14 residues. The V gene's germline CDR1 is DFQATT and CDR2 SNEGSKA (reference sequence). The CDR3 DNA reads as TGCAGTGCTAGTCCGCTAGCGAGGGGTGAGACCCAGTACTTC. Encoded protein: CSASPLARGETQYF.

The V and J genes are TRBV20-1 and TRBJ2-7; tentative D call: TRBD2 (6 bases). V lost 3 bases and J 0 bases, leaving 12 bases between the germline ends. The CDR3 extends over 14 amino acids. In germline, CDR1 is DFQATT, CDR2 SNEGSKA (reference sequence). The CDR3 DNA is TGCAGTGCTAGCGACGGGAGACTCTCCTACGAGCAGTACTTC. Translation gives CSASDGRLSYEQYF.

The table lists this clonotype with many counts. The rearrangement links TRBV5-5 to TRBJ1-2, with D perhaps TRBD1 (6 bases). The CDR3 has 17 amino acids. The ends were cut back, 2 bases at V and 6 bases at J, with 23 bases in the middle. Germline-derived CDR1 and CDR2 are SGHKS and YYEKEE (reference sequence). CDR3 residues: CASSLTPGQGPAHGYTF. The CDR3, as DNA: TGTGCCAGCAGCTTAACACCGGGACAAGGGCCTGCTCATGGCTACACCTTC.

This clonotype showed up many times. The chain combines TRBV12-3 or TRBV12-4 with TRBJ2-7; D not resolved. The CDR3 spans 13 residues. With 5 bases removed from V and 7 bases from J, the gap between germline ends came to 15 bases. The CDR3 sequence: CASSAHRVGEQYF. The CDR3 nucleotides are TGTGCCAGCAGTGCCCACCGTGTAGGTGAGCAGTACTTC.

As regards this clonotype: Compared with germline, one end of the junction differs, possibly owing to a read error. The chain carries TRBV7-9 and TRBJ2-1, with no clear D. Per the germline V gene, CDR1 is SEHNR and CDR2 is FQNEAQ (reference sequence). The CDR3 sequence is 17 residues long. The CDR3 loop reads CASSPEQSIYSYNEQSF. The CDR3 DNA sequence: TGTGCCAGCAGCCCCGAGCAGTCCATCTACTCCTACAATGAGCAGTCCTTC.

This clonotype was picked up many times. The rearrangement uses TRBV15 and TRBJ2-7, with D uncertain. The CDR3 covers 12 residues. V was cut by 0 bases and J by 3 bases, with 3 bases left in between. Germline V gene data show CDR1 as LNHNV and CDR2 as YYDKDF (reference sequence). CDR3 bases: TGTGCCACCAGCAGAGATTTCTACGAGCAGTACTTC. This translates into CATSRDFYEQYF.

CDR3 in amino acids: CASSQGTLQSGYTF. Written as DNA, the CDR3 is TGCGCCAGCAGCCAAGGGACCCTACAATCTGGTTACACCTTC. The rearrangement links TRBV4-3 to TRBJ1-2; no clear D gene. Germline V CDR1 and CDR2: LGHNA, YSLEER. The CDR3 length is 14 residues. Trimming stripped 1 base from V and 11 bases from J, with 17 bases between.

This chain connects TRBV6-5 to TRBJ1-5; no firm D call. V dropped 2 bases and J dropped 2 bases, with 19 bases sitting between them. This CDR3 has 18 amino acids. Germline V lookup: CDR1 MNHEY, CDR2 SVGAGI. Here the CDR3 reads CASSYARVPGRGNQPQHF. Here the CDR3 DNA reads TGTGCCAGCAGTTACGCCCGTGTCCCGGGAAGGGGCAATCAGCCCCAGCATTTT.

The CDR3 nucleotides read TGCAGTGCGCTGGAGGGCCCAACAGATACGCAGTATTTT. Translation: CSALEGPTDTQYF. The rearrangement uses TRBV20-1 and TRBJ2-3; D perhaps matches TRBD2 (6 bases). V was trimmed by 6 bases and J by 3 bases, leaving 13 bases between them. The CDR3 is 13 amino acids. CDR1 and CDR2 from the germline V gene are DFQATT and SNEGSKA (reference sequence).

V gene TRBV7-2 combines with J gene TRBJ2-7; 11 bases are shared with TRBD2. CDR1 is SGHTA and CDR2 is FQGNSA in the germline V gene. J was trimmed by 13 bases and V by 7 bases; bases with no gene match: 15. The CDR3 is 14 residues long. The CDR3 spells CASTQTSGSLPEYF. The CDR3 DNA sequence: TGTGCCAGCACGCAAACTAGCGGGAGCCTCCCCGAATACTTC.

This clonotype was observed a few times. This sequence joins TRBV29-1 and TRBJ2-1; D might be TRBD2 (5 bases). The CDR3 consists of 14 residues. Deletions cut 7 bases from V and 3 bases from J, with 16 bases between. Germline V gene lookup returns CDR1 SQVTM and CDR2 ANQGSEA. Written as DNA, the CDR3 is TGCAGCGCCTGTAGGGCTAGCAGCTACAATGAGCAGTTCTTC. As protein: CSACRASSYNEQFF.

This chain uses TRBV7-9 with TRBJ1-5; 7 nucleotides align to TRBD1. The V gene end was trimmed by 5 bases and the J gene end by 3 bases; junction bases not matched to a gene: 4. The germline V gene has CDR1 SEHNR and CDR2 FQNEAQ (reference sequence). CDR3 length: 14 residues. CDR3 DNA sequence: TGTGCCAGCAGCCGACAGGGCCTCAATCAGCCCCAGCATTTT. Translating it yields CASSRQGLNQPQHF.

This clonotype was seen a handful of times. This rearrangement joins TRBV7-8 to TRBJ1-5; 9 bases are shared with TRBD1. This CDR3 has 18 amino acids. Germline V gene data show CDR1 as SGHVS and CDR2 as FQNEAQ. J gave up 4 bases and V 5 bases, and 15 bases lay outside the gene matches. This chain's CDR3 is CASSLYPGTGFPNQPQHF. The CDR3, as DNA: TGTGCCAGCAGCCTGTATCCCGGGACAGGGTTTCCTAATCAGCCCCAGCATTTT.

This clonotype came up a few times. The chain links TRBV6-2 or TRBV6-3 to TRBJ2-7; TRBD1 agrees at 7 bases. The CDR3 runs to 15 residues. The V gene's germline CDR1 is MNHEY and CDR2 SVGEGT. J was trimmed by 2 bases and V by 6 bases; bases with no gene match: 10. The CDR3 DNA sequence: TGTGCCAGCAGAGACCCCGGGACAGCGGCCTACGAGCAGTACTTC. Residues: CASRDPGTAAYEQYF.

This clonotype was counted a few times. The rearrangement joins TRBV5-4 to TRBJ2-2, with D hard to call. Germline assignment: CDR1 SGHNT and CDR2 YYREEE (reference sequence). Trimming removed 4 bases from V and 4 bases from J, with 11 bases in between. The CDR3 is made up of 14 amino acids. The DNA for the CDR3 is TGTGCCAGCAGCCGCGAATCCACCACCGGGGAGCTGTTTTTT. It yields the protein CASSRESTTGELFF.

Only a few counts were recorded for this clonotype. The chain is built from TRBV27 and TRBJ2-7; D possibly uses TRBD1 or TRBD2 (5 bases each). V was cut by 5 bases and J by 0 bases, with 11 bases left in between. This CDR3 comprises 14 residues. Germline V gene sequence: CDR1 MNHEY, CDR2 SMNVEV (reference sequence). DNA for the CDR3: TGTGCCAGCAGTCCGGGACGAGTCTCCTACGAGCAGTACTTC. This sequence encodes CASSPGRVSYEQYF.

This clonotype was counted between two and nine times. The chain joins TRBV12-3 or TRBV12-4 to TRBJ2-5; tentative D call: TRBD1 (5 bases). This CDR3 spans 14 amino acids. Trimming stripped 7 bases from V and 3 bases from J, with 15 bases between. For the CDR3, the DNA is TGTGCCAGCACCCCAGACAGTAACAAAGAGACCCAGTACTTC. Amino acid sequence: CASTPDSNKETQYF.

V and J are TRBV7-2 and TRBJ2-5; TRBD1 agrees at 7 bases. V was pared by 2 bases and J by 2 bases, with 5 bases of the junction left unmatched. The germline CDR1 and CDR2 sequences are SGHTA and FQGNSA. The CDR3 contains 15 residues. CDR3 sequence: CASSLRQGSQETQYF. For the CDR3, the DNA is TGTGCCAGCAGCTTAAGACAGGGTAGTCAAGAGACCCAGTACTTC.

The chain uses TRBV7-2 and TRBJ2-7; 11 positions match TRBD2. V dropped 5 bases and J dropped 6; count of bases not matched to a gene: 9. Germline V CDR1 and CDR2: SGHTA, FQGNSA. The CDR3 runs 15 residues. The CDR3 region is CASSATSGSYPEQYF. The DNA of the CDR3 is TGTGCCAGCAGCGCCACTAGCGGGAGTTATCCCGAGCAGTACTTC.

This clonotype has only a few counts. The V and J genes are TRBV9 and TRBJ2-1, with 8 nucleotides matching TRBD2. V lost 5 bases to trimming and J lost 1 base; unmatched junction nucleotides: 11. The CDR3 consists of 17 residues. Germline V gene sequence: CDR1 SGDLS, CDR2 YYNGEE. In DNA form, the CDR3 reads TGTGCCAGCAGTGGGTTGAGCGGGAGCATTTCCTACAATGAGCAGTTCTTC. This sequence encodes CASSGLSGSISYNEQFF. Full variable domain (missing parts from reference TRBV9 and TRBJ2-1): DSGVTQTPKHLITATGQRVTLRCSPRSGDLSVYWYQQSLDQGLQFLIQYYNGEERAKGNILERFSAQQFPDLHSELNLSSLELGDSALYFCASSGLSGSISYNEQFFGPGTRLTVL.

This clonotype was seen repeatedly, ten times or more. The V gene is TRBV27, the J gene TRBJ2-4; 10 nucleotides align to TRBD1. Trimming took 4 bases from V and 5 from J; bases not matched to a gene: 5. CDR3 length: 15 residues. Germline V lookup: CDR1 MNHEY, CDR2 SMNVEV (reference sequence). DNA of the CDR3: TGTGCCAGCAGTTCCCCGGGGACAGGGGAAAACATTCAGTACTTC. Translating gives CASSSPGTGENIQYF.

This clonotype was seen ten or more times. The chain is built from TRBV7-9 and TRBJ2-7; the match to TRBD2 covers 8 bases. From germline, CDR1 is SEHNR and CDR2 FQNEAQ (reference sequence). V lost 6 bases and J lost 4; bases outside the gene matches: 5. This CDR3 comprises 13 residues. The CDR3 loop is CASSKRESYEQYF. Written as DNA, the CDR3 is TGTGCCAGCAGTAAGCGGGAGTCATACGAGCAGTACTTC.

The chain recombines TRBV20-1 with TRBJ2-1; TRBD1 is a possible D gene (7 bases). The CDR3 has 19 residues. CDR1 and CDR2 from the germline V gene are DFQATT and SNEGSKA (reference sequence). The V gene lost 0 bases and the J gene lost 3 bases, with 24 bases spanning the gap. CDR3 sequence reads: CSARDFGGDSPSGYNEQFF. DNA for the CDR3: TGCAGTGCTAGAGATTTTGGCGGGGACAGCCCTTCGGGCTACAATGAGCAGTTCTTC.

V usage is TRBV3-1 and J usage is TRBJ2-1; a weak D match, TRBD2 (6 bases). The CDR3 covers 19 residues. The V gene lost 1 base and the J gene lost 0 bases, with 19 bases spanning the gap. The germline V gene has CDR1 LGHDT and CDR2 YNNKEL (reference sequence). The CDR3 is CASSQGVADCVGSYNEQFF. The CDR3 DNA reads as TGTGCCAGCAGCCAAGGGGTAGCGGACTGCGTGGGCTCCTACAATGAGCAGTTCTTC.

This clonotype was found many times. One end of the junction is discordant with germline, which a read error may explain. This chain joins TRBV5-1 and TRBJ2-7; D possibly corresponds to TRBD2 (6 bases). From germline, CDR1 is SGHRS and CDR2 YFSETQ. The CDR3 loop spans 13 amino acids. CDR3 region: CASSPSVGYEQYF. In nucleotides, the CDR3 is TGTGCCAGCAGTCCTAGCGTAGGCTACGAGCAGTACTTC.

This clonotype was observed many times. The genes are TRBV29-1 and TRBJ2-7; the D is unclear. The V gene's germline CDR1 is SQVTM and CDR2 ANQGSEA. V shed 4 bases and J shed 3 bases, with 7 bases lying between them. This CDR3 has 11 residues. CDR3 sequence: CSVARDYEQYF. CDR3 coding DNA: TGCAGCGTTGCTCGTGACTACGAGCAGTACTTC.

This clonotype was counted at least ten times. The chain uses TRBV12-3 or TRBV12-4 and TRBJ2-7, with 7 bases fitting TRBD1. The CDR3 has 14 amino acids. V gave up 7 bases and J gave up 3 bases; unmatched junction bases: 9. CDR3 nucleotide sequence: TGTGCCAGCACCCAGACAGGGTCTGACTACGAGCAGTACTTC. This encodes CASTQTGSDYEQYF.

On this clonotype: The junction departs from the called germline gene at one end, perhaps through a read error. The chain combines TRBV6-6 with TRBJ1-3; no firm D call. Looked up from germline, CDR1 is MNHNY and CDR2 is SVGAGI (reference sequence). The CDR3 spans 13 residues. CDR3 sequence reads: CASSFRSGNTTYF. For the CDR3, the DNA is TGTGCCAGCAGCTTTCGCTCTGGAAACACCACATATTTT.

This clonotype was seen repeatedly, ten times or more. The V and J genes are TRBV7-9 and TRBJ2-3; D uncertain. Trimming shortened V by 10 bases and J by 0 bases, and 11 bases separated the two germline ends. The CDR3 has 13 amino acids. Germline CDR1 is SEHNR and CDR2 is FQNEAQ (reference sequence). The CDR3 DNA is TGTGCCACCTACTTGGGAAGCACAGATACGCAGTATTTT. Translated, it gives CATYLGSTDTQYF.